The next 18 T cell receptor beta chains were all read from a single sample in a study of T cells in Graves' hyperthyroidism and ophthalmopathy (dated by TCRdb to the late 2010s). Library preparation employed multiplex PCR. Sequenced using an Illumina HiSeq 2000. The TCR beta CDR3 regions were amplified from the RNA transcripts. The TCR CDR3 was subjected to a first round of RT-PCR using the HTBI primer set and the Qiagen OneStep RT-PCR kit. TCRdb trimmed the raw reads at Q25, called clones with MiXCR and kept productive beta chains. Rows are unified per CDR3 protein, each entry keeping the most common DNA and genes. The sample yields around 690,000 distinct CDR3 sequences; around 21% were counted once. The ten top clones hold 34% of the sample. The sequenced material came from blood. These receptors were obtained from a man aged 25 to 45 with Graves' ophthalmopathy.

A few counts support this clonotype. This rearrangement joins TRBV7-9 to TRBJ1-4; TRBD1 matches 11 bases. Trimming removed 5 bases from V and 6 bases from J; junction bases left unmatched: 8. The germline V gene has CDR1 SEHNR and CDR2 FQNEAQ (reference sequence). CDR3 length: 16 amino acids. As DNA, the CDR3 is TGTGCCAGCAGCGGAGGACAGGGGGCTGATTATGAAAAACTGTTTTTT. It translates to CASSGGQGADYEKLFF. The variable domain in full, with the rest retrieved from reference TRBV7-9 and TRBJ1-4, is DTGVSQNPRHKITKRGQNVTFRCDPISEHNRLYWYRQTLGQGPEFLTYFQNEAQLEKSRLLSDRFSAERPKGSFSTLEIQRTEQGDSAMYLCASSGGQGADYEKLFFGSGTQLSVL.

The chain combines TRBV24-1 with TRBJ2-2; 7 bases agree with TRBD2. The CDR3 length is 17 residues. Germline CDR1 reads KGHDR; CDR2 reads SFDVKD. With 4 bases clipped from V and 3 bases from J, the junction kept 10 bases outside the gene matches. DNA of the CDR3: TGTGCCACCAGTGACCCCCCTAGCGGAGTGTACACCGGGGAGCTGTTTTTT. This encodes CATSDPPSGVYTGELFF.

This clonotype was found many times. V and J are TRBV20-1 and TRBJ2-3, with 7 bases identical to TRBD1. This CDR3 has 15 amino acids. The ends lost 6 bases at V and 4 bases at J; junction bases unmatched: 13. Germline-derived CDR1 and CDR2 are DFQATT and SNEGSKA (reference sequence). CDR3 coding DNA: TGCAGTGCGTTCCCCGGGACAGCGTTGCCAGATACGCAGTATTTT. This sequence encodes CSAFPGTALPDTQYF.

The CDR3 sequence is CASSSGGKTEAFF. In DNA, the CDR3 is TGTGCCAGCAGTAGCGGGGGTAAGACTGAAGCTTTCTTT. J is TRBJ1-1 and V is TRBV28; tentative D call: TRBD1 (5 bases). In germline, CDR1 is MDHEN, CDR2 SYDVKM. The CDR3 runs to 13 residues. V lost 5 bases and J lost 5, with 12 bases in between.

The genes are TRBV5-1 and TRBJ1-1, with D perhaps matching TRBD1 (5 bases). V lost 4 bases, J lost 4 bases, and 17 bases lay in between. Germline V gene sequence: CDR1 SGHRS, CDR2 YFSETQ. The CDR3 extends over 15 amino acids. The CDR3 DNA is TGCGCCAGCAGCCCAGGGACCCCCCGGACCACTGAAGCTTTCTTT. It is translated as CASSPGTPRTTEAFF.

The V and J genes are TRBV4-2 and TRBJ1-2, with 8 bases fitting TRBD1. The V gene's germline CDR1 is LGHNA and CDR2 YNFKEQ. The CDR3 sequence is 15 residues long. The V gene end was trimmed by 1 base and the J gene end by 4 bases; junction bases not matched to a gene: 5. The CDR3 DNA follows: TGTGCCAGCAGCCAAGGGACAGGGTGGCGCTATGGCTACACCTTC. This codes for CASSQGTGWRYGYTF.

A few counts support this clonotype. This chain connects TRBV19 to TRBJ2-7; the D gene could be TRBD1 or TRBD2 (5 bases each). Trimming removed 3 bases from V and 3 bases from J, with 15 bases in between. Germline CDR1 reads LNHDA; CDR2 reads SQIVND (reference sequence). This CDR3 contains 15 residues. Here the CDR3 DNA reads TGTGCCAGTAGTATCGGGACGGGACGCGGCTACGAGCAGTACTTC. Residues: CASSIGTGRGYEQYF.

This chain links TRBV4-3 with TRBJ2-5, with D possibly being TRBD2 (5 bases). CDR3 length: 15 amino acids. Germline-derived CDR1 and CDR2 are LGHNA and YSLEER. Trimming removed 1 base from V and 5 bases from J, with 14 bases in between. This chain's CDR3 is CASSQGGGLGETQYF. The CDR3 nucleotides read TGCGCCAGCAGCCAAGGAGGAGGCCTAGGGGAGACCCAGTACTTC.

In its sample, this clonotype was seen many times. The gene calls are TRBV12-3 or TRBV12-4 and TRBJ2-1; D may match TRBD1 or TRBD2 (6 bases each). V was pared by 8 bases and J by 2 bases, with 16 bases between. The CDR3 length is 15 residues. This chain's CDR3 is CASQGGGTTYNEQFF. The CDR3 bases are TGTGCCAGCCAAGGGGGAGGAACCACCTACAATGAGCAGTTCTTC.

Notes on this clonotype: Just one base apart from a much larger clone, this may be a read error. It is likely a read error, because the conserved phenylalanine at the end of the CDR3 is missing. The chain recombines TRBV6-9 with TRBJ1-1; no clear D gene. This CDR3 region has 15 residues. Germline-derived CDR1 and CDR2 are MNHGY and SVAAGI. V dropped 3 bases and J dropped 1 base, with 12 bases sitting between them. The CDR3 loop reads CASSYSPQRNTEAFS. The DNA of the CDR3 is TGTGCCAGCAGTTACAGTCCACAAAGGAACACTGAAGCTTTCTCT.

This clonotype was found many times. The V gene is TRBV12-3 or TRBV12-4, the J gene TRBJ1-2, with D hard to call. The CDR3 extends over 13 amino acids. Trimming left V 2 bases short and J 2 bases short, with 6 bases between. The CDR3 DNA reads as TGTGCCAGCAGTTTAACGGAGAACTATGGCTACACCTTC. Translating it yields CASSLTENYGYTF.

This clonotype was observed a few times. V gene TRBV29-1 combines with J gene TRBJ2-7; no reliable D call. The CDR3 is 11 amino acids. The germline CDR1 and CDR2 sequences are SQVTM and ANQGSEA. V gave up 7 bases and J gave up 2 bases, with 9 bases separating them. CDR3 DNA sequence: TGCAGCGCCGCTAGGGCCTACGAGCAGTACTTC. This gives the protein CSAARAYEQYF.

The chain recombines TRBV5-1 with TRBJ2-1; 10 nucleotides line up with TRBD2. CDR1 and CDR2 from the germline V gene are SGHRS and YFSETQ. This CDR3 has 15 residues. V lost 1 base and J lost 7; bases outside the gene matches: 5. The CDR3 here is CASSLTSGDGNEQFF. The CDR3 DNA reads TGCGCCAGCAGCTTGACTAGCGGGGACGGAAATGAGCAGTTCTTC.

With respect to this clonotype: Since a much larger clone is just one base distant, this may be a read error. The J gene is TRBJ1-1, the V gene TRBV12-3 or TRBV12-4; TRBD1 matches 7 bases. V shed 7 bases and J 10 bases; nucleotides not matched to a gene: 12. CDR3 length equals 13 residues. Written as DNA, the CDR3 is TGTGCCAGCAAGAAGGGCCTGACAGGGCTAGCTTTCTTT. As protein: CASKKGLTGLAFF.

The sample holds a few counts of this clonotype. The rearrangement uses TRBV28 and TRBJ2-1; 9 nucleotides match TRBD2. Germline CDR1 reads MDHEN; CDR2 reads SYDVKM. V lost 3 bases, J lost 3 bases, and 3 bases stayed unmatched. The CDR3 is made up of 15 amino acids. The DNA for the CDR3 is TGTGCCAGCAGTTTTTCTAGCGGGGACTACAATGAGCAGTTCTTC. Its translation is CASSFSSGDYNEQFF.

This clonotype occurred a few times. The chain carries TRBV5-1 and TRBJ2-3, with D tentatively TRBD2 (5 bases). CDR1 is SGHRS and CDR2 is YFSETQ in the germline V gene. V dropped 0 bases and J dropped 0 bases, with 11 bases sitting between them. The CDR3 runs 16 residues. The CDR3 bases are TGCGCCAGCAGCTTGGAGGCTAGCCATAGCACAGATACGCAGTATTTT. Translated, it gives CASSLEASHSTDTQYF.

This clonotype was observed a handful of times. V gene TRBV29-1 combines with J gene TRBJ1-1; perhaps TRBD1 as D (6 bases). The V gene lost 5 bases and the J gene lost 0 bases, with 10 bases spanning the gap. The V gene's germline CDR1 is SQVTM and CDR2 ANQGSEA. There are 13 residues in the CDR3. CDR3 residues: CSVWGAVNTEAFF. The CDR3, as DNA: TGCAGCGTTTGGGGGGCTGTGAACACTGAAGCTTTCTTT.

This clonotype was recorded at least ten times. The chain carries TRBV28 and TRBJ2-3, with TRBD2 matching 7 bases. The CDR3 is 12 amino acids. After removal of 10 bases from V and 3 bases from J, the junction contained 4 bases not matched to a gene. The germline V gene encodes CDR1 MDHEN and CDR2 SYDVKM. CDR3 in amino acids: CATGLVTDTQYF. The CDR3 nucleotides are TGTGCCACCGGACTAGTTACAGATACGCAGTATTTT.